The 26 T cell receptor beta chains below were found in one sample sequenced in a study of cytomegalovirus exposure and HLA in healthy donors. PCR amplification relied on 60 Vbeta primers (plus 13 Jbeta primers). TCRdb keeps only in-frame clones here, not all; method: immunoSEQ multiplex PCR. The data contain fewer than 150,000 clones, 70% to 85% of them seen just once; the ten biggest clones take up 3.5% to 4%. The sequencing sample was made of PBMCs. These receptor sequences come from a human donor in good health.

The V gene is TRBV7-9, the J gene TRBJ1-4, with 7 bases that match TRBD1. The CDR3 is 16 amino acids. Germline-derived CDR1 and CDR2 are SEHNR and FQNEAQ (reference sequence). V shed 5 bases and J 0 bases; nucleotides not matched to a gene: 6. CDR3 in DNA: TGTGCCAGCAGCGGACGACAGGGCGCAACTAATGAAAAACTGTTTTTT. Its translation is CASSGRQGATNEKLFF.

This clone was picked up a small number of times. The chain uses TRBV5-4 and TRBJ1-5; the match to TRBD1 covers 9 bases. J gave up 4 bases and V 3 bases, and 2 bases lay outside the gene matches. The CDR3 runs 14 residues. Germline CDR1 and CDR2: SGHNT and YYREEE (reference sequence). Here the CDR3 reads CASSSDRGNQPQHF. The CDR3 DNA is TGTGCCAGCAGCTCGGACAGGGGTAATCAGCCCCAGCATTTT.

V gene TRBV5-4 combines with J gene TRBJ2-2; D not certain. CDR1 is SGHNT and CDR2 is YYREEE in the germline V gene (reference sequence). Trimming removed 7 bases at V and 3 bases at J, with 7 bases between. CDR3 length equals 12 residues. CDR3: CASPEDTGELFF. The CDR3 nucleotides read TGTGCCAGCCCTGAGGACACCGGGGAGCTGTTTTTT.

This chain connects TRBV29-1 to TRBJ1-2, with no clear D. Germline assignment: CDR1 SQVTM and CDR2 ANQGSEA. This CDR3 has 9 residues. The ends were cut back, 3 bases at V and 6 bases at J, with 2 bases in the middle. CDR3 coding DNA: TGCAGCGTTGATAATGGCTACACCTTC. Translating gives CSVDNGYTF. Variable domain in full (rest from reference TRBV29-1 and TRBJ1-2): SAVISQKPSRDICQRGTSLTIQCQVDSQVTMMFWYRQQPGQSLTLIATANQGSEATYESGFVIDKFPISRPNLTFSTLTVSNMSPEDSSIYLCSVDNGYTFGSGTRLTVV.

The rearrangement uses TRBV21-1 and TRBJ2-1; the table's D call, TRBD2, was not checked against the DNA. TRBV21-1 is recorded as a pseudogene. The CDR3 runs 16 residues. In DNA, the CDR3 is TGTGCCAGCAGCCTGCCTCTAGAGGATTCCTACAATGAGCAGTTCTTC. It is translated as CASSLPLEDSYNEQFF.

The CDR3 DNA reads TGTGCCAGCAGCCATAGTGCTTGGACATCGGAAGAGGGCTACACCTTC. Translation: CASSHSAWTSEEGYTF. The rearrangement joins TRBV16 to TRBJ1-2; D may be TRBD1 (5 bases). The CDR3 is 16 amino acids. The V gene lost 3 bases and the J gene lost 8 bases, with 22 bases spanning the gap. Germline CDR1 reads KGHSY; CDR2 reads FQNENV.

The CDR3, as DNA: TGTGCCTGGAGCAGGGGCGCCTACGAGCAGTACTTC. It is translated as CAWSRGAYEQYF. This chain joins TRBV30 and TRBJ2-7; a weak D match, TRBD1 (6 bases). The CDR3 is 12 amino acids. Per the germline V gene, CDR1 is GTSNPN and CDR2 is SVGIG (reference sequence). V lost 3 bases to trimming and J lost 2 bases, with 8 bases between them. The full variable domain, rest sourced from reference TRBV30 and TRBJ2-7, is SQTIHQWPATLVQPVGSPLSLECTVEGTSNPNLYWYRQAAGRGLQLLFYSVGIGQISSEVPQNLSASRPQDRQFILSSKKLLLSDSGFYLCAWSRGAYEQYFGPGTRLTVT.

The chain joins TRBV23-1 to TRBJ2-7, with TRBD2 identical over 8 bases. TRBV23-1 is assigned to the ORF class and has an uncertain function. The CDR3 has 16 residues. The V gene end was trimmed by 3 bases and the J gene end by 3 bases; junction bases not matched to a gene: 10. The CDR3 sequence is CASSQKPGGQHYEQYF. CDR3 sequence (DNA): TGCGCCAGCAGTCAGAAACCGGGAGGGCAACACTACGAGCAGTACTTC.

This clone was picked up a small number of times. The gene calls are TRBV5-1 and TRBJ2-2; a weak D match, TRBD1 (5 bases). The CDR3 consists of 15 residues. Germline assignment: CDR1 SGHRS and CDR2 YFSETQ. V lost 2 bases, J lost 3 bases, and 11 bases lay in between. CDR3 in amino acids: CASSFPGRDTGELFF. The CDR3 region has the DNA TGCGCCAGCAGCTTCCCAGGGCGCGACACCGGGGAGCTGTTTTTT. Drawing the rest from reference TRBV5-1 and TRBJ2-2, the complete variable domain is KAGVTQTPRYLIKTRGQQVTLSCSPISGHRSVSWYQQTPGQGLQFLFEYFSETQRNKGNFPGRFSGRQFSNSRSEMNVSTLELGDSALYLCASSFPGRDTGELFFGEGSRLTVL.

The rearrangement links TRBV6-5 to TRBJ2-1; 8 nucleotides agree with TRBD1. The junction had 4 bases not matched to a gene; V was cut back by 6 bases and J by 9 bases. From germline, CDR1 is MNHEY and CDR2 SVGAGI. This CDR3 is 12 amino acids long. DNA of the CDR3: TGTGCCAGCAGGCCAGGGGGCGGTGAGCAGTTCTTC. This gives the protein CASRPGGGEQFF.

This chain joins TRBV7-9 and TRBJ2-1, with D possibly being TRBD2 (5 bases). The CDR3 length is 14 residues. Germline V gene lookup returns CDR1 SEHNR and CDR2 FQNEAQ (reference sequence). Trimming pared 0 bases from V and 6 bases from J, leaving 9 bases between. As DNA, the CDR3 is TGTGCCAGCAGCTTAGCGGTAAGCGGCAATGAGCAGTTCTTC. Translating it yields CASSLAVSGNEQFF.

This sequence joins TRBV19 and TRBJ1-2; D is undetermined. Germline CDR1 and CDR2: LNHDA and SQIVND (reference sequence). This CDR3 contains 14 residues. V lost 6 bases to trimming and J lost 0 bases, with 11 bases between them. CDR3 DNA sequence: TGTGCCAGTAGAAGACGGGAGGCTAACTATGGCTACACCTTC. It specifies CASRRREANYGYTF.

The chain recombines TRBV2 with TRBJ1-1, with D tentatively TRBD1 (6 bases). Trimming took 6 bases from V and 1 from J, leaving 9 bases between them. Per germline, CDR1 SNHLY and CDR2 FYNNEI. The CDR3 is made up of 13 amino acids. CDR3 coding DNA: TGTGCCAGCAGCCTCAGGGGGAACACTGAAGCTTTCTTT. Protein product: CASSLRGNTEAFF.

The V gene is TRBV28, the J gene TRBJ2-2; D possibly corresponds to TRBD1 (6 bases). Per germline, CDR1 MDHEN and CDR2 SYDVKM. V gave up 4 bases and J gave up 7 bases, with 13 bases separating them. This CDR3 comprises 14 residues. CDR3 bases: TGTGCCAGCAGTTCGATACAGGGTGGCGGGGAGCTGTTTTTT. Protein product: CASSSIQGGGELFF.

CDR3 bases: TGTGCCAGCCGCCCCGCCCCGGGTAGCACAGATACGCAGTATTTT. It codes for CASRPAPGSTDTQYF. This chain uses TRBV6-1 with TRBJ2-3; D not resolved. In germline, CDR1 is MNHNS, CDR2 SASEGT. The CDR3 consists of 15 residues. V dropped 8 bases and J dropped 0 bases, with 15 bases sitting between them.

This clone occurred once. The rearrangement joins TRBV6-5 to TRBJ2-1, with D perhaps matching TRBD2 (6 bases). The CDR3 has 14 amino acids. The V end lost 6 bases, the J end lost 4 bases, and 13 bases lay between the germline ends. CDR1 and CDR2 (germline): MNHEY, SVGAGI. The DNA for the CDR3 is TGTGCCAGCAGAGCCGGGACTCTTTACAATGAGCAGTTCTTC. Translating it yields CASRAGTLYNEQFF.

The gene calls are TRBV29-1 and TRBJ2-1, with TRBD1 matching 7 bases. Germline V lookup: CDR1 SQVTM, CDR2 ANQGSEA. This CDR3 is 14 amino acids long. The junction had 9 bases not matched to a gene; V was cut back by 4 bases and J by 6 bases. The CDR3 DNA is TGCAGCGTTGTAGGGGGCGCGATCTCCAATGAGCAGTTCTTC. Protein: CSVVGGAISNEQFF.

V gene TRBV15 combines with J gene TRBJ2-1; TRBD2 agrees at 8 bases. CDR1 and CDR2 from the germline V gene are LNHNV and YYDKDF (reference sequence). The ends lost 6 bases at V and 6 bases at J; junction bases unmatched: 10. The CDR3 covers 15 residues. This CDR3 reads CATSTPGLGFNEQFF. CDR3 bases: TGTGCCACCAGTACCCCGGGACTAGGCTTCAATGAGCAGTTCTTC.

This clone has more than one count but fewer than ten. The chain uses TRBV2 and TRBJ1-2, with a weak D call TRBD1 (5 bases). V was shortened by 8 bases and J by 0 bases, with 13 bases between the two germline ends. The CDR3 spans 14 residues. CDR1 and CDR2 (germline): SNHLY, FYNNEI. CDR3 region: CASGGMVANYGYTF. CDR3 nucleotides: TGTGCCAGCGGGGGGATGGTAGCTAACTATGGCTACACCTTC.

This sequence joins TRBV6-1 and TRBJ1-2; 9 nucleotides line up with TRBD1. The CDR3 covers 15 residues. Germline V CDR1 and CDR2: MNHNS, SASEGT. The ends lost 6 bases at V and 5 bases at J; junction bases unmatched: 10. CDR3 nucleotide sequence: TGTGCCAGCAGCTCCTGGACAGGGGACCCTTATGGCTACACCTTC. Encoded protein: CASSSWTGDPYGYTF.

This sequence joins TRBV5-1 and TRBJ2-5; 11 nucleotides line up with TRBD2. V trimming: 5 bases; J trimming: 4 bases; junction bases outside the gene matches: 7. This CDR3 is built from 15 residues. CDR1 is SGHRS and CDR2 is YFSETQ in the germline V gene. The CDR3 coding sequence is TGCGCCAGCAGTCTTGCCGGGACTAGCGGAGAGACCCAGTACTTC. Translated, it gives CASSLAGTSGETQYF.

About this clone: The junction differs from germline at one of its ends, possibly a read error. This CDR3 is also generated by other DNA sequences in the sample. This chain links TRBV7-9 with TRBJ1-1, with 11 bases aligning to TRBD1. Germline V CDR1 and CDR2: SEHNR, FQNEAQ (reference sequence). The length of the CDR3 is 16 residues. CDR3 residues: CASSLDPGQGGTEAFF. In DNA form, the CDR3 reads TGTGCCAGCAGCTTGGACCCGGGACAGGGGGGCACTGAAGCTTTCTTC.

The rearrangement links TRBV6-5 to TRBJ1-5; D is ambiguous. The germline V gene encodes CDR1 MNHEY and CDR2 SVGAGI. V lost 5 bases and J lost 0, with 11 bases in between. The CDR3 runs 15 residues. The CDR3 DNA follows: TGTGCCAGCAGTATCGGGGTGTTTAGCAATCAGCCCCAGCATTTT. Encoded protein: CASSIGVFSNQPQHF.

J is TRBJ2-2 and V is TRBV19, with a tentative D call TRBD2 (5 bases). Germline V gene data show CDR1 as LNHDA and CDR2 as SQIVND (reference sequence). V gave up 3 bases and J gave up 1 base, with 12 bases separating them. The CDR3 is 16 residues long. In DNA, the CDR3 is TGTGCCAGTAGTATGCCACCCGGGGAGAACACCGGGGAGCTGTTTTTT. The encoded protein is CASSMPPGENTGELFF.

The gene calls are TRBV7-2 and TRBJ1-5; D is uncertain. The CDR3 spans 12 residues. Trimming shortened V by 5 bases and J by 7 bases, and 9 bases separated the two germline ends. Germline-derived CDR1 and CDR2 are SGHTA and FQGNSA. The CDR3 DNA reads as TGTGCCAGCAGCCCAACTTCCCAGCCCCAGCATTTT. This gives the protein CASSPTSQPQHF.

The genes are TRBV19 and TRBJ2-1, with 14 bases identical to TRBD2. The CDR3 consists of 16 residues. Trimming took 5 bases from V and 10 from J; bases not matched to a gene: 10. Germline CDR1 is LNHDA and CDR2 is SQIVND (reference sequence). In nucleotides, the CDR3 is TGTGCCAGTAGTCCCCAGGGACTAGCGGGAGTGGGCGAGCAGTTCTTC. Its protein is CASSPQGLAGVGEQFF. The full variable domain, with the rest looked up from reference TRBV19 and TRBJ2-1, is DGGITQSPKYLFRKEGQNVTLSCEQNLNHDAMYWYRQDPGQGLRLIYYSQIVNDFQKGDIAEGYSVSREKKESFPLTVTSAQKNPTAFYLCASSPQGLAGVGEQFFGPGTRLTVL.